This T cell receptor beta chain was retrieved from a study of T cell responses to AZD1222 COVID-19 vaccine. General study points: When two AZD1222 doses had been given, Spike-specific TCR breadth and depth rose.

V lost 5 bases and J lost 1, with 11 bases in between. The germline gives CDR1 KGHDR, CDR2 SFDVKD. The CDR3 sequence is 15 residues long. This clone has just a few counts. Its antigen remains unidentified. The data were produced by immunoSEQ multiplex PCR, yet TCRdb's version contains in-frame clones alone and is incomplete. Of about 110,000 clones in the sample, about 90% were seen once. This receptor was identified in an adult in good health. J is TRBJ1-5 and V is TRBV24-1; a weak D match, TRBD1 (6 bases). The material sequenced was peripheral blood, taken on day 0 of AZD1222 vaccination. DNA for the CDR3: TGTGCCACCAGTGCCTCGCAGGGGAGCAATCAGCCCCAGCATTTT. Translation: CATSASQGSNQPQHF.